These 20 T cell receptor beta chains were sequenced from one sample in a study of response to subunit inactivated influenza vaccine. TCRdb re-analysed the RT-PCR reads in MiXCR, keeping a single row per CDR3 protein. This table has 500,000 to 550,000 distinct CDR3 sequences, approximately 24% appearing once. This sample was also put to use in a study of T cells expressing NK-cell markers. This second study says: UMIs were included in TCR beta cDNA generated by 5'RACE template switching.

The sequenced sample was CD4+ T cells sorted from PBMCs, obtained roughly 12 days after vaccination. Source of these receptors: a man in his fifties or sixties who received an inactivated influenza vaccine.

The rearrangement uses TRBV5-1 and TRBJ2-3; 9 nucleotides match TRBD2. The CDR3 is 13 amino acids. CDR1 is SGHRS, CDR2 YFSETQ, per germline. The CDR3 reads CATAGGLTDTQYF. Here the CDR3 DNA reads TGCGCTACAGCGGGGGGCTTAACAGATACGCAGTATTTT.

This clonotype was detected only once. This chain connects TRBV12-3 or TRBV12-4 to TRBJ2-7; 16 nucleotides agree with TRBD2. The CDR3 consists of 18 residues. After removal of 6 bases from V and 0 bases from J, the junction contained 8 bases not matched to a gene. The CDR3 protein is CASSEGLAGGPSSYEQYF. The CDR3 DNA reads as TGTGCCAGCAGCGAGGGACTAGCGGGAGGGCCCAGCTCCTACGAGCAGTACTTC.

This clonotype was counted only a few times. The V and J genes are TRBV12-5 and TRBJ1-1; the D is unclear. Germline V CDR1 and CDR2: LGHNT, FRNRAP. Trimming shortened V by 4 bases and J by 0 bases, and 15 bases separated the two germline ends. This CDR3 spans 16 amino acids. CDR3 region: CASGSDSILMNTEAFF. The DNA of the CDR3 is TGTGCTAGTGGTTCGGACTCGATACTCATGAACACTGAAGCTTTCTTT.

Here the CDR3 DNA reads TGTGCCAGCAGCCCGCGACAGATATCCTACGAGCAGTACTTC. Its protein product is CASSPRQISYEQYF. V gene TRBV11-2 combines with J gene TRBJ2-7; possibly TRBD1 for D (5 bases). Germline V gene sequence: CDR1 SGHAT, CDR2 FQNNGV. Deletions cut 5 bases from V and 1 base from J, with 12 bases between. This CDR3 has 14 amino acids.

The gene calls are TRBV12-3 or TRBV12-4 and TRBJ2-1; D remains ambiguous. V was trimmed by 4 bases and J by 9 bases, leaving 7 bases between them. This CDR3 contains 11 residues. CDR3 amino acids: CASSSQVEQFF. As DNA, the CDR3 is TGTGCCAGCAGTTCACAAGTTGAGCAGTTCTTC.

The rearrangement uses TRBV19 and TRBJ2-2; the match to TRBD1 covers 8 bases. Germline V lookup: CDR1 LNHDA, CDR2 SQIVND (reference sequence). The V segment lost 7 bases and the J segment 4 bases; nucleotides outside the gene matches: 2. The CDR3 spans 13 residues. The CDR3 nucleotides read TGTGCCAGTAAGGACAGGGCCACCGGGGAGCTGTTTTTT. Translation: CASKDRATGELFF.

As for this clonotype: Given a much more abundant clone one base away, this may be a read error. CDR3 in amino acids: CVSTAGEWEKLFF. CDR3 sequence (DNA): TGTGTCAGCACCGCAGGGGAATGGGAAAAACTGTTTTTT. The rearrangement uses TRBV12-3 or TRBV12-4 and TRBJ1-4; weak D call: TRBD1 (6 bases). This CDR3 comprises 13 residues.

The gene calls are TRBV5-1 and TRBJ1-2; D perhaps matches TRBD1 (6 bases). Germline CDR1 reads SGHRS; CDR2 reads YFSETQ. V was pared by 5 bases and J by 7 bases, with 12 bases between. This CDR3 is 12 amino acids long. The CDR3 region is CASRNDRFGYTF. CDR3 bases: TGCGCCAGCAGAAACGACAGGTTTGGCTACACCTTC.

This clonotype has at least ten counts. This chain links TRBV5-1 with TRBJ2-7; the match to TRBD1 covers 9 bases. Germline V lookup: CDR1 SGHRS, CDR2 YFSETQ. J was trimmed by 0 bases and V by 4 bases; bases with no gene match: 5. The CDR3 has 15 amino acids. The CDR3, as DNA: TGCGCCAGCAGCCCCCGGGACAGGGTCTCCTACGAGCAGTACTTC. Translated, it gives CASSPRDRVSYEQYF.

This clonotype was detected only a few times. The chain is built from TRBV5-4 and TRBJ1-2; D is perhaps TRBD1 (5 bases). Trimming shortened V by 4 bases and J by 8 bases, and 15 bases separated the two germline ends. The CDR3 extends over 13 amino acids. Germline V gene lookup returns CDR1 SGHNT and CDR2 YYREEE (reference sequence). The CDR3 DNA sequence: TGTGCCAGCAGCCCGGGGGGTCGTGGCGGCTACACCTTC. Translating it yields CASSPGGRGGYTF.

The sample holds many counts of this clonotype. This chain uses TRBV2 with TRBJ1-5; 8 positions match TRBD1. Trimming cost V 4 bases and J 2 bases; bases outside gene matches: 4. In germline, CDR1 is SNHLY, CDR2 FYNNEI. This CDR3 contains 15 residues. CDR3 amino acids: CASSAEQGGNQPQHF. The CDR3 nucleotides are TGTGCCAGCAGTGCAGAACAGGGGGGCAATCAGCCCCAGCATTTT.

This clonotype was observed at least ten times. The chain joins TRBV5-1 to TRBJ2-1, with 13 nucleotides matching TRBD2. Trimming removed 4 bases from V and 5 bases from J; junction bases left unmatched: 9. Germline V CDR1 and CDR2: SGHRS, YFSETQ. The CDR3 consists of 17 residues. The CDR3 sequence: CASSRGTSGMYNNEQFF. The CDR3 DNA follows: TGCGCCAGCAGCCGAGGGACTAGCGGGATGTATAACAATGAGCAGTTCTTC.

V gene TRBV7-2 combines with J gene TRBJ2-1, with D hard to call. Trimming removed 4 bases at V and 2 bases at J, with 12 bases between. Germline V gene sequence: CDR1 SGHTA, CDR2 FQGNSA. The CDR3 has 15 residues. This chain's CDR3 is CASSSGPGPYNEQFF. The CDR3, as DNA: TGTGCCAGCAGCTCCGGTCCCGGCCCCTACAATGAGCAGTTCTTC.

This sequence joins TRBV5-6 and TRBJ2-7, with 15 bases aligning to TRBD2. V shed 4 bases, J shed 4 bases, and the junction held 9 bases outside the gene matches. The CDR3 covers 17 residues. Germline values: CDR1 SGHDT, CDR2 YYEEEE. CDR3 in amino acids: CASSPGTSGRIMYEQYF. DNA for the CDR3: TGTGCCAGCAGCCCTGGGACTAGCGGGAGGATTATGTACGAGCAGTACTTC.

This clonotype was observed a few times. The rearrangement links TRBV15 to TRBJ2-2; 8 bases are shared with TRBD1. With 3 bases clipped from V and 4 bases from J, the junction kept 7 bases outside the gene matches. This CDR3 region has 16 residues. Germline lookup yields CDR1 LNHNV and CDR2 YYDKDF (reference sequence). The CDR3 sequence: CATSSIWDRTTGELFF. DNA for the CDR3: TGTGCCACCAGCAGTATATGGGACAGGACCACCGGGGAGCTGTTTTTT.

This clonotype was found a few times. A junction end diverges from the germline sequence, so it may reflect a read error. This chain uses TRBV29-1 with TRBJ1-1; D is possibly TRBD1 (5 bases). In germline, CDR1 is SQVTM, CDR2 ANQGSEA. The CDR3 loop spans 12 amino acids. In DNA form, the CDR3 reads TGCAGCGTTGATAGCAGGGAAGGTGAAGTTTTCTTT. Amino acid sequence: CSVDSREGEVFF. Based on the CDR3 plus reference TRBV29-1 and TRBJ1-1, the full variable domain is SAVISQKPSRDICQRGTSLTIQCQVDSQVTMMFWYRQQPGQSLTLIATANQGSEATYESGFVIDKFPISRPNLTFSTLTVSNMSPEDSSIYLCSVDSREGEVFFGQGTRLTVV.

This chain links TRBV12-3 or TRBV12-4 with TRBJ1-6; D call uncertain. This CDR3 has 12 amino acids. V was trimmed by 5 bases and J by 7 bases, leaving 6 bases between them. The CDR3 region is CASSKTNSPLHF. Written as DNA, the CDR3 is TGTGCCAGCAGTAAAACGAATTCACCCCTCCACTTT.

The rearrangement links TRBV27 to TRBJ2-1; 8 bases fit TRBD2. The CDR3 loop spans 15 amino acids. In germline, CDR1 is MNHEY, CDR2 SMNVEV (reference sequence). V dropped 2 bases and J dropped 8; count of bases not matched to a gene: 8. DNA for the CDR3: TGTGCCAGCAGTTTAGGAGCGGGAGTCGGCGATGAGCAGTTCTTC. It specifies CASSLGAGVGDEQFF.

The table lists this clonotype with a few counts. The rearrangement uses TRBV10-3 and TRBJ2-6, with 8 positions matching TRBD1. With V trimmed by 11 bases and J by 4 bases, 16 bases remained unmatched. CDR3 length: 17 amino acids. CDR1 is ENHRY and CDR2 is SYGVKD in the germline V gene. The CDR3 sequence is CASNLSGGASGANVLTF. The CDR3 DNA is TGTGCCTCAAACTTATCAGGGGGCGCTTCAGGGGCCAACGTCCTGACTTTC.

DNA for the CDR3: TGTGCCAGCAGTCCCCCGGCACAGGGGGTTGTCATTCAGTACTTC. It codes for CASSPPAQGVVIQYF. The chain links TRBV6-1 to TRBJ2-4, with 8 bases fitting TRBD1. From germline, CDR1 is MNHNS and CDR2 SASEGT. After removal of 5 bases from V and 9 bases from J, the junction contained 12 bases not matched to a gene. This CDR3 spans 15 amino acids.